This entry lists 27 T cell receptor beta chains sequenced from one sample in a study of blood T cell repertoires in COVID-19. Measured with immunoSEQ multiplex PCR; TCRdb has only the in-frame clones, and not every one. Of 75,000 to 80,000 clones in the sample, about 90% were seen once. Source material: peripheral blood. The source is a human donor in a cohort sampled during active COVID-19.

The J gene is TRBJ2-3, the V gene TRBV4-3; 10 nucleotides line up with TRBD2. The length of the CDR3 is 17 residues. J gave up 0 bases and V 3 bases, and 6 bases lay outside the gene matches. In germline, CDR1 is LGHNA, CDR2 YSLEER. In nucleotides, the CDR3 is TGCGCCAGCAGCCAGGCGACTAGCGGGCGAAGCACAGATACGCAGTATTTT. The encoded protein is CASSQATSGRSTDTQYF.

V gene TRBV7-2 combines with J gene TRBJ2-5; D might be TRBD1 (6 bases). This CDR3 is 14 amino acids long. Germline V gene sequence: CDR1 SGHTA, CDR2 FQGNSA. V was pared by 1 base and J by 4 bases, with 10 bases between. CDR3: CASSLDARGETQYF. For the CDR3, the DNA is TGTGCCAGCAGCTTAGATGCCAGGGGAGAGACCCAGTACTTC.

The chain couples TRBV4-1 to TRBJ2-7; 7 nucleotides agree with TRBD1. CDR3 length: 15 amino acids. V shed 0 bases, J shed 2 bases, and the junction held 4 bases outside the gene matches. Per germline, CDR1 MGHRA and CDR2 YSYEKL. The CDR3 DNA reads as TGCGCCAGCAGCCAAGATCACAGGGGAACCTACGAGCAGTACTTC. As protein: CASSQDHRGTYEQYF.

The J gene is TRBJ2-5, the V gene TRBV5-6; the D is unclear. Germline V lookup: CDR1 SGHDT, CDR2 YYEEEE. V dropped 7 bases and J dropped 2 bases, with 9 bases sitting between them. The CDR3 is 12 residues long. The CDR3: CASARGQETQYF. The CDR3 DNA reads TGTGCCAGCGCGCGTGGTCAAGAGACCCAGTACTTC. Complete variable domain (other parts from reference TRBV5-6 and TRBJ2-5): DAGVTQSPTHLIKTRGQQVTLRCSPKSGHDTVSWYQQALGQGPQFIFQYYEEEERQRGNFPDRFSGHQFPNYSSELNVNALLLGDSALYLCASARGQETQYFGPGTRLLVL.

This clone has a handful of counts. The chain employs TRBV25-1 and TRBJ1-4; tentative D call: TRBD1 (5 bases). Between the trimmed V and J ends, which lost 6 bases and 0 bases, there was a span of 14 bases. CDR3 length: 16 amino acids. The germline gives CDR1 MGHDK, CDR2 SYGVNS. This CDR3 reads CASSARQSPTNEKLFF. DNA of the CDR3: TGTGCCAGCAGCGCGAGACAGTCTCCAACTAATGAAAAACTGTTTTTT.

Written as DNA, the CDR3 is TGTGCCATCAGAAAGGGACTAAACACTGAAGCTTTCTTT. Its protein is CAIRKGLNTEAFF. The chain links TRBV10-3 to TRBJ1-1, with TRBD1 as a possible D gene (5 bases). Germline CDR1 ENHRY, CDR2 SYGVKD. The CDR3 covers 13 residues. Between the trimmed V and J ends, which lost 6 bases and 2 bases, there was a span of 10 bases.

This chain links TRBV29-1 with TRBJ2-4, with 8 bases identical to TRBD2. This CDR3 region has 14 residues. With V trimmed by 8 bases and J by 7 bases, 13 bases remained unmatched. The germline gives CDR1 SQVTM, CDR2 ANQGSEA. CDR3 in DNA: TGCAGCATCCTAGGGCAGTCGGGGGGGAACATTCAGTACTTC. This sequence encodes CSILGQSGGNIQYF.

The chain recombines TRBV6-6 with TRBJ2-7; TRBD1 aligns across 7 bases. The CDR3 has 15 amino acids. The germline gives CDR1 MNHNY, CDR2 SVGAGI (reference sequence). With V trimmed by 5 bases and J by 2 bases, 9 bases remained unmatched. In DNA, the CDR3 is TGTGCCAGCAGTCCACGGGAAGGGGGCCCCTACGAGCAGTACTTC. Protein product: CASSPREGGPYEQYF.

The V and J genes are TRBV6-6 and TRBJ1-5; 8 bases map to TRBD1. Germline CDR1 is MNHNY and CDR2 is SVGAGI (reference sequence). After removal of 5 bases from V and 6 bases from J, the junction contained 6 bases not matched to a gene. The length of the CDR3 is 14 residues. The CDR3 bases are TGTGCCAGCAGTCGTGGACAGGGAGTTCAGCCCCAGCATTTT. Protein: CASSRGQGVQPQHF.

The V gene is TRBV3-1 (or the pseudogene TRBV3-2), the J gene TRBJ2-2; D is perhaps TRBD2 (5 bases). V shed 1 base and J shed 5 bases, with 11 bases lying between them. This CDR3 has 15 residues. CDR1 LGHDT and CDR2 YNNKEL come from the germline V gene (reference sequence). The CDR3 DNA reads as TGTGCCAGCAGCCAAGCTGCGGACTTGACCGGGGAGCTGTTTTTT. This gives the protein CASSQAADLTGELFF.

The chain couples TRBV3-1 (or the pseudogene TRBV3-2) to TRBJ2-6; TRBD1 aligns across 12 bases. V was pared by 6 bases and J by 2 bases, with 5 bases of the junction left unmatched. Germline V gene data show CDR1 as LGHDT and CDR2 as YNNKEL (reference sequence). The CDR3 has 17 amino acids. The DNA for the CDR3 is TGTGCCAGCAGACGGGGGACAGGGGGCGCTGGGGCCAACGTCCTGACTTTC. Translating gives CASRRGTGGAGANVLTF.

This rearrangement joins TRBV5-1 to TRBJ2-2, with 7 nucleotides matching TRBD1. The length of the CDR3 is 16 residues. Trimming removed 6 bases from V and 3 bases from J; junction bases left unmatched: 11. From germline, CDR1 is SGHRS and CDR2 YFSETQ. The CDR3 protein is CASTPPGTAYTGELFF. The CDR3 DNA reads TGCGCCAGCACCCCACCGGGGACAGCCTACACCGGGGAGCTGTTTTTT.

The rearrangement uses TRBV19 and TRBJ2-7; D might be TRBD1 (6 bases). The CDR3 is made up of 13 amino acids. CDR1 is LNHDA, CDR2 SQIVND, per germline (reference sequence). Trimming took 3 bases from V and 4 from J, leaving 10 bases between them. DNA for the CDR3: TGTGCCAGTAGTATTAACAGGGCATACGAGCAGTACTTC. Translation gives CASSINRAYEQYF.

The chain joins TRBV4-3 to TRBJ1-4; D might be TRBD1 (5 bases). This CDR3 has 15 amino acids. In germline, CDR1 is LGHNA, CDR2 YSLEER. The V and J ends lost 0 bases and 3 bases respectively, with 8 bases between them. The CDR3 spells CASSQERQPNEKLFF. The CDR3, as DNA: TGCGCCAGCAGCCAAGAAAGACAGCCTAATGAAAAACTGTTTTTT.

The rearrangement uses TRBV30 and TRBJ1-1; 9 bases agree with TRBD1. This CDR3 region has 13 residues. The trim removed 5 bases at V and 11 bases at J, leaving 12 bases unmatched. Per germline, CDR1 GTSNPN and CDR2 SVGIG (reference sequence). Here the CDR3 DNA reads TGTGCCTGGGGCGCTTCACAGGGGGCGCGGGCTTTCTTT. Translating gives CAWGASQGARAFF.

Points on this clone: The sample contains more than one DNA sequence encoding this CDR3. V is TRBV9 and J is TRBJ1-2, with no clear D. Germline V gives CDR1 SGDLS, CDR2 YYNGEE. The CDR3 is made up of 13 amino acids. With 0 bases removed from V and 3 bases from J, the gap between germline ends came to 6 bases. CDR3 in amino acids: CASSVGTDYGYTF. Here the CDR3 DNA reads TGTGCCAGCAGCGTAGGTACGGACTATGGCTACACCTTC.

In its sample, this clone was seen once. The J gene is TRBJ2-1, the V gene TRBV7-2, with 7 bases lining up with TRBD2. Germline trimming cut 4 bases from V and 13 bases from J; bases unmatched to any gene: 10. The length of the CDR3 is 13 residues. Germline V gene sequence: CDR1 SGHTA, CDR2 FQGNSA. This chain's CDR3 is CASSSSERGHQFF. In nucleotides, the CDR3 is TGTGCCAGCAGCTCCTCAGAGCGGGGCCATCAGTTCTTC.

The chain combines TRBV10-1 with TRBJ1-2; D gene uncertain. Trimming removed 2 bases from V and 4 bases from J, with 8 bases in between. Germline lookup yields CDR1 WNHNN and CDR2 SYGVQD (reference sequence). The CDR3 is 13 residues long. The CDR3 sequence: CASSEEGSYGYTF. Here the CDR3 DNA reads TGCGCCAGCAGTGAGGAGGGTAGCTATGGCTACACCTTC.

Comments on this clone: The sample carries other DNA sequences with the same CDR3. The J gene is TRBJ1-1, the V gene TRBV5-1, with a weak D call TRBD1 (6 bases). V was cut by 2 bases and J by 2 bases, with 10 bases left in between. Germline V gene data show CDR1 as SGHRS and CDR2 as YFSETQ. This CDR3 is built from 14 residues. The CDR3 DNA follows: TGCGCCAGCAGCTTTAGGACAGTAAACACTGAAGCTTTCTTT. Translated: CASSFRTVNTEAFF.

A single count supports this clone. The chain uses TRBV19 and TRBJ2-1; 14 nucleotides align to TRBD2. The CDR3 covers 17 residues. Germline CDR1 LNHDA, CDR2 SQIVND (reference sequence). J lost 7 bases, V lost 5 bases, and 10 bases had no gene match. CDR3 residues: CASSPGLAGAWENEQFF. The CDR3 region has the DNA TGTGCCAGTAGTCCGGGACTAGCGGGGGCCTGGGAGAATGAGCAGTTCTTC.

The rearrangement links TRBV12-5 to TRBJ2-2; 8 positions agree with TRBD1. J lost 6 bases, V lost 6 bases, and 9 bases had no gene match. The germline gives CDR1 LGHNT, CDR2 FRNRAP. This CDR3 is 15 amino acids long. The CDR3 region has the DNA TGTGCTAGTGGCCCCGGACAGGGTTCGGCCGGGGAGCTGTTTTTT. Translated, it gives CASGPGQGSAGELFF.

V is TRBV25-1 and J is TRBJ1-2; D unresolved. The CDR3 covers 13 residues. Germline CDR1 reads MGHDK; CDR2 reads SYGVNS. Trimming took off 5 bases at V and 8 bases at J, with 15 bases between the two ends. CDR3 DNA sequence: TGTGCCAGCAGTTCCACGGGTCTAGAAGGCTACACCTTC. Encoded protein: CASSSTGLEGYTF.

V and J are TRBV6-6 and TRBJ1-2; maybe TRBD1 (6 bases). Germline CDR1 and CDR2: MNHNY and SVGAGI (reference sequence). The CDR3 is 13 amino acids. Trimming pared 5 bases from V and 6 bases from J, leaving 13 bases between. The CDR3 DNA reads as TGTGCCAGCAGTCCAGACAGGACGCATGGCTACACCTTC. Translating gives CASSPDRTHGYTF.

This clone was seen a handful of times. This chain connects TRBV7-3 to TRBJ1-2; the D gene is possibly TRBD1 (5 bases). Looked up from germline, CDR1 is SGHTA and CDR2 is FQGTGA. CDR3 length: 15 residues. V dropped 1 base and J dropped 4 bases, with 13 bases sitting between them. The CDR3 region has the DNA TGTGCCAGCAGCTTAAGTATTGCGACAGCCTATGGCTACACCTTC. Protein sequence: CASSLSIATAYGYTF.

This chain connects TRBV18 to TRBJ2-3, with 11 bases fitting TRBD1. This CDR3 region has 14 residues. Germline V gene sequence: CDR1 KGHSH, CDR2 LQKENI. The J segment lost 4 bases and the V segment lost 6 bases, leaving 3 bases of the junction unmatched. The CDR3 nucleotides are TGTGCCAGCTCCGGACAGGGGGCATCAGATACGCAGTATTTT. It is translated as CASSGQGASDTQYF.

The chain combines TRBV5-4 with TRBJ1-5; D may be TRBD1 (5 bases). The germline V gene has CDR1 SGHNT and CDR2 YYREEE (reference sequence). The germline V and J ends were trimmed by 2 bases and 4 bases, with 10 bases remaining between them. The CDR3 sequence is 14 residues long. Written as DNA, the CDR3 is TGTGCCAGCAGCTTAGATGGGGGGAATCAGCCCCAGCATTTT. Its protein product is CASSLDGGNQPQHF.

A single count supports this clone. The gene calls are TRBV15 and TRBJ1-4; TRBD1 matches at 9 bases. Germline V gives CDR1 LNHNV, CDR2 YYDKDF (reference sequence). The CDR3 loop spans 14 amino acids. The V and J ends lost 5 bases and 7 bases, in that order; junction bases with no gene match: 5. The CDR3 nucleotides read TGTGCCACCAGCGGCCGGACAGGGGTTGAAAAACTGTTTTTT. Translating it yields CATSGRTGVEKLFF.